This TCR beta chain was observed in a study of cytomegalovirus exposure and HLA in healthy donors. From germline, CDR1 is SGHDT and CDR2 YYEEEE. This CDR3 region has 16 residues. V trimming: 3 bases; J trimming: 3 bases; junction bases outside the gene matches: 10. PCR amplification relied on 60 Vbeta primers (plus 13 Jbeta primers). Profiled with immunoSEQ multiplex PCR; TCRdb holds only in-frame clones, not every one. This sample has some 89,000 clones, with 75% to 85% found just once. The sequenced material came from PBMCs. This chain uses TRBV5-6 with TRBJ2-3; 7 nucleotides match TRBD2. This clonotype was obtained from a woman aged 25 to 39 in good health and CMV-seronegative. The CDR3 DNA reads TGTGCCAGCAGCTCGAGCGTGGCGGGGGTGACAGATACGCAGTATTTT. It translates to CASSSSVAGVTDTQYF. Drawing the rest from reference TRBV5-6 and TRBJ2-3, the complete variable domain is DAGVTQSPTHLIKTRGQQVTLRCSPKSGHDTVSWYQQALGQGPQFIFQYYEEEERQRGNFPDRFSGHQFPNYSSELNVNALLLGDSALYLCASSSSVAGVTDTQYFGPGTRLTVL.